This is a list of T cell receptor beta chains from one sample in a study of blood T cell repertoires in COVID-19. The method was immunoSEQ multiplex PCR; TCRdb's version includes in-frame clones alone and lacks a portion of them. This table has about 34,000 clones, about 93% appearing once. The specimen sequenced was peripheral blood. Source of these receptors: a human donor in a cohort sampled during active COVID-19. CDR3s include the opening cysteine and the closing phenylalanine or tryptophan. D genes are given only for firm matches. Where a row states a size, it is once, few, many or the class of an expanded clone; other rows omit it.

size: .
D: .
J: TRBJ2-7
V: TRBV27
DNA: TGTGCCAGCAGTTTAGTGCGGGACAGCTCCTACGAGCAGTACTTC
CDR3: CASSLVRDSSYEQYF

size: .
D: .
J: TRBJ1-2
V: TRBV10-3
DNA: TGTGCCATCAATGGGGCCCACTATGGCTACACCTTC
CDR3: CAINGAHYGYTF

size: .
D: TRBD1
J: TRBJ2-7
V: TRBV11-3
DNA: TGTGCCAGCAGCTTAGAGGGGCAGGGGGCCTTCTACGAGCAGTACTTC
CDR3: CASSLEGQGAFYEQYF

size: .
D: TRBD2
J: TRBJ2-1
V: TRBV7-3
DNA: TGTGCCAGCAGCTTAAATTCTGGGGGGACTAGCGGGCCGGACTCCTACAATGAGCAGTTCTTC
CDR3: CASSLNSGGTSGPDSYNEQFF

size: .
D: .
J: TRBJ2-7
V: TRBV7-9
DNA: TGTGCCAGCAGCTCCCTTCATCGTGGACAGCCAGGCGAGCAGTACTTC
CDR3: CASSSLHRGQPGEQYF

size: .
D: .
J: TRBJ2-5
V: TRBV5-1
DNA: TGCGCCAGCAGCGGGAGGGACACCTCCCAAGAGACCCAGTACTTC
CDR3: CASSGRDTSQETQYF

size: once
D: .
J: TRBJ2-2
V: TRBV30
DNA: TGTGCCTGGAGGGGGCCGGCGGAGACCGGGGAGCTGTTTTTT
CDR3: CAWRGPAETGELFF

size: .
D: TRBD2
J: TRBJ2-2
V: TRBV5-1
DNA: TGCGCCAGCCTACCGGGACTAGCGGGCACCGGGGAGCTGTTTTTT
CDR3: CASLPGLAGTGELFF

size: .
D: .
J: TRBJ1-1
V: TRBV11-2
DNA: TGTGCCAGCAGCTTAATACGTACAGACTCCCGGGGCACTGAAGCTTTCTTT
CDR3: CASSLIRTDSRGTEAFF

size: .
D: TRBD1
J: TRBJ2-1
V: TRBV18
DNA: TGTGCCAGCTCACCTTTCAGGACAGGGTCCTACAATGAGCAGTTCTTC
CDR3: CASSPFRTGSYNEQFF

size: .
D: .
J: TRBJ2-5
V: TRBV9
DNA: TGTGCCAGCAATTTCGCCGGTCAAGAGACCCAGTACTTC
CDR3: CASNFAGQETQYF

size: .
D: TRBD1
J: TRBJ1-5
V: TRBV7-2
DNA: TGTGCCAGCAGCTTAGCGGGACAGCGGAGTCAGCCCCAGCATTTT
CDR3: CASSLAGQRSQPQHF

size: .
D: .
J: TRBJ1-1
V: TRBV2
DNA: TGTGCCAGTCTCCCATTTGGGAGGTGGTTGGGGTTAGGTCACACTGAAGCTTTCTTT
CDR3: CASLPFGRWLGLGHTEAFF

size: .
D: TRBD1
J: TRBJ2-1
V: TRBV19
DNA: TGTGCCAGTAGTCCAGGACAGGGGGGGAATTACAATGAGCAGTTCTTC
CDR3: CASSPGQGGNYNEQFF

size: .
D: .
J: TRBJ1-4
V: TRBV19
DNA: TGTGCCAGTAGTCAACCGGGACAAGGCGAAAAACTGTTTTTT
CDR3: CASSQPGQGEKLFF

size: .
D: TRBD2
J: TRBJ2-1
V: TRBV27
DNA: TGTGCCAGCAGTTTAAGACTAGCGGGAGGGTCCCCCTACAATGAGCAGTTCTTC
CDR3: CASSLRLAGGSPYNEQFF

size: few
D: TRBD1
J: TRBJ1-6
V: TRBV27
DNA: TGTGCCAGCAGTTGGACAGGGCCATTTTATAATTCACCCCTCCACTTT
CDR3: CASSWTGPFYNSPLHF

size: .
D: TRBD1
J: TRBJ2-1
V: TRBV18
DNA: TGTGCCAGCTCAATTGGGACAGGGGAAAATGAGCAGTTCTTC
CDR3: CASSIGTGENEQFF

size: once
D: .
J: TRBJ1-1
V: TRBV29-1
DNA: TGCAGCGTTGAAGCACAGGGCATGGGCACTGAAGCTTTCTTT
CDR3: CSVEAQGMGTEAFF

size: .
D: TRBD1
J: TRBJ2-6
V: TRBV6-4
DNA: TGTGCCAGCAGTGACACAGGGGGCGCTGGGGCCAACGTCCTGACTTTC
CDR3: CASSDTGGAGANVLTF